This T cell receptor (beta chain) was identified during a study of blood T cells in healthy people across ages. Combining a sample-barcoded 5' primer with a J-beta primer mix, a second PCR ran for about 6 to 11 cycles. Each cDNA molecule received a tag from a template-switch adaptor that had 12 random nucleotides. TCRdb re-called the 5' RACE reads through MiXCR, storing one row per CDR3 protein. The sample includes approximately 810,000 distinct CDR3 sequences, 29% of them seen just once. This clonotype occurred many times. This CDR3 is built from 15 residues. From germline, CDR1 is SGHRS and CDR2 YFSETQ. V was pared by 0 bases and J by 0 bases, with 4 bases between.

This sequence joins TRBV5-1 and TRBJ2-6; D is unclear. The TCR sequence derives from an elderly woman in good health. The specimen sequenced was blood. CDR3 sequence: CASSLVGSGANVLTF. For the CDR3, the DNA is TGCGCCAGCAGCTTGGTAGGCTCTGGGGCCAACGTCCTGACTTTC.